This T cell receptor (beta chain) was found in a study of blood T cells in healthy people across ages (dated by TCRdb to the mid-2010s). Describing the broader study: In model experiments, roughly one uniquely barcoded TCR beta cDNA molecule per two T cells was captured by template switching. Donors of different ages were randomly distributed across sequencing lanes to avoid experimental bias. The donors were divided into four age groups: young (average approximately 17 years), middle-aged (roughly 40), aged (approximately 64) and long-lived (nearly 85). The study analyzed two additional independent replicas of 1 million unique cDNA reads from the same blood draw for two donors, one aged 18 to 30 and one aged 80 or older. The study measured age-related changes in TCR beta repertoire diversity using deep sequencing normalized with unique cDNA molecular identifiers.

The CDR3 numbers 11 residues from cysteine through phenylalanine. Only the CDR3 DNA stays, 33 bases, in frame from base 1. CDR1 and CDR2, per the germline V gene, are SGHVS and FQNEAQ. The junction carries 6 bases between V and J, which are trimmed by 5 bases and 7 bases respectively. This clonotype was seen a few times. What this receptor recognizes is not known. No much larger clone is present one base from it, and per-base qualities are unavailable. Study-level results and caveats: Because profiling used bulk unsorted PBMCs, naive and antigen-experienced compartments could not be compared conclusively. Estimates of total diversity from one million sequenced T cells were regarded as lower bounds and underestimates. Observed TCR beta diversity per million T cells fell roughly linearly with age, and a significant reduction was already apparent by age roughly 40. Compared with the aged group, more naive CD4+ T cells, fewer expanded clones and increased TCR diversity were shown by the long-lived group, suggesting age selection. A strong correlation was found between observed TCR beta diversity and the percentage of naive T cells measured by flow cytometry. The CMV infection status of donors was not known, potentially confounding age-related changes in expanded clonotypes.

The library was generated by 5' RACE. TCRdb records Illumina HiSeq 2500 as the sequencer. The second PCR ran for roughly 7 to 12 cycles and used a J-beta primer mix along with a sample-barcoded 5' primer. A template-switch 5' adaptor carrying 12 random nucleotides introduced a unique molecular identifier onto each TCR beta cDNA molecule. Each sample yielded at least 3 million CDR3-containing paired-end reads. All of the RNA was converted into first-strand cDNA using the Mint cDNA synthesis kit, with a TRBC-specific oligonucleotide serving as the primer. After uracil-DNA glycosylase treatment, a first 18-cycle PCR used universal primers M1SS and BC2_uni_R on all cDNA. On the study's bioinformatics: Normalization of each sample was performed by random selection of 1 million high-quality reads, each carrying a distinct molecular identifier. Instead of being binned into consensus sequences, reads with shared molecular identifiers were discarded. CDR3 identification, clonotype clustering and error correction used MiTCR with a Q25 quality threshold and the strictest error-elimination algorithm. A nonparametric unseen species model with Euler transformation was used to estimate a lower bound on total TCR beta diversity. Starting from the raw public reads, TCRdb applied fastp trimming at Q25, assembled clones with MiXCR and retained in-frame beta chains. Each record represents a unique CDR3 protein, reported with the most common genes and DNA among its rows. TCRdb's processing, not the study's, gives the V and J calls here. Across this sample there are approximately 940,000 distinct CDR3 sequences, with approximately 49% seen only once. In total, the top ten clones hold about an eighth of the sample.

The approximately 41 donors, aged 6 to 90 years, were systemically healthy Caucasian individuals from Russia. About 10 milliliters of peripheral blood were collected from each donor into EDTA-treated Vacutainer tubes. Ficoll-Paque density-gradient centrifugation was used to isolate PBMCs, with at least 6 million obtained per sample. Total RNA was extracted from PBMCs with Trizol reagent, with at least 5.5 micrograms obtained per sample. Naive CD45RAhigh/CD27high T cell percentages were measured by flow cytometry on a PBMC aliquot from every donor. The sequence was obtained from a man aged 25 to 40 in good health. Sequencing used blood. The sequence joins TRBV7-8 to TRBJ2-1, with the D segment identity uncertain. The DNA reads TGTGCCAGCAGCACGCAGAATGAGCAGTTCTTC. The resulting protein is CASSTQNEQFF.